This TCR beta chain was retrieved from a study of control samples from healthy donors and cancer patients. Libraries were prepared by immunoSEQ multiplex PCR; TCRdb keeps only in-frame clonotypes and omits some of them. The sample yields more than 85,000 clones, around 85% seen once. Looked up from germline, CDR1 is KGHSH and CDR2 is LQKENI. The CDR3 runs to 18 residues. V gave up 2 bases and J gave up 2 bases; unmatched junction bases: 9. The origin of this receptor is a man aged 70-80 years with lung cancer. Sequenced material: PBMCs. V and J are TRBV18 and TRBJ2-2; 9 bases are a match to TRBD2. CDR3 sequence reads: CASSPKAPSGVNTGELFF. CDR3 bases: TGTGCCAGCTCACCAAAGGCCCCTAGCGGGGTAAACACCGGGGAGCTGTTTTTT.